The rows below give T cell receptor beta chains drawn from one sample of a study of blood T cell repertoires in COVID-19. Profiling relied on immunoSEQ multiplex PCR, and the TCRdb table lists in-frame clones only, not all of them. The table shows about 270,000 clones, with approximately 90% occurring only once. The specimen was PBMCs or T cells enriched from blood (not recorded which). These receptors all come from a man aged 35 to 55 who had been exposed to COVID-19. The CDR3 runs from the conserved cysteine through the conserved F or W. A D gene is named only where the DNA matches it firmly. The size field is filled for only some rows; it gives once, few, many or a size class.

CDR3aa: CASSQRDSEKLFF; v_gene: TRBV18; abundance: NA; d_gene: NA
CDR3aa: CAWSRLNTEAFF; v_gene: TRBV30; abundance: NA; d_gene: NA
CDR3aa: CASSERQGLRYEQYF; v_gene: TRBV13; abundance: NA; d_gene: TRBD1
CDR3aa: CSVLGEGLLGDEQFF; v_gene: TRBV29-1; abundance: NA; d_gene: NA
CDR3aa: CASTEGVMSNEKLFF; v_gene: TRBV3-1/TRBV3-2; abundance: NA; d_gene: NA
CDR3aa: CASRGLPGDTNYEQYF; v_gene: TRBV28; abundance: NA; d_gene: NA
CDR3aa: CASSQEGGREQYF; v_gene: TRBV3-1/TRBV3-2; abundance: NA; d_gene: NA
CDR3aa: CASSLYNVQETQYF; v_gene: TRBV7-2; abundance: NA; d_gene: NA
CDR3aa: CASSFSLSGVNTGELFF; v_gene: TRBV5-5; abundance: few; d_gene: NA
CDR3aa: CAGGAEDNGYTF; v_gene: TRBV30; abundance: NA; d_gene: NA
CDR3aa: CASSSTSGRSDAQYF; v_gene: TRBV6-5; abundance: NA; d_gene: TRBD2
CDR3aa: CASSLEGARGYTF; v_gene: TRBV28; abundance: NA; d_gene: TRBD1
CDR3aa: CASRGTGVGYEQYF; v_gene: TRBV5-6; abundance: NA; d_gene: TRBD1
CDR3aa: CASLPLAGRVSYEQYF; v_gene: TRBV27; abundance: NA; d_gene: TRBD2
CDR3aa: CASTKNRGTTYEQYF; v_gene: TRBV5-1; abundance: once; d_gene: NA
CDR3aa: CASSTRDRVDQPQHF; v_gene: TRBV28; abundance: NA; d_gene: TRBD1
CDR3aa: CASSYEGSQGYTF; v_gene: TRBV6-5; abundance: NA; d_gene: NA
CDR3aa: CAIGPSSGVEKLFF; v_gene: TRBV28; abundance: once; d_gene: NA
CDR3aa: CASSIGQGPYNEQFF; v_gene: TRBV19; abundance: few; d_gene: TRBD1
CDR3aa: CAIRGFGRESTDTQYF; v_gene: TRBV10-3; abundance: once; d_gene: TRBD2